The clone carrying this T cell receptor (beta chain) has more than one count but fewer than ten. Its antigen is undetermined. This sample was included in a study of T-cell memory formation after mild COVID-19. Germline values: CDR1 SGHTA, CDR2 FQGTGA. V dropped 6 bases and J dropped 7 bases, with 19 bases sitting between them. This CDR3 is 15 amino acids long. Whole-study results and caveats: Among contracting clones, CD4+ were mainly CM/EM and CD8+ enriched in EMRA. Some clones that responded were present in memory (sampled pre-infection), which suggests cross-reactive memory joined. Clones contracting day 15 to 85 were balanced CD4/CD8; later expanders leaned CD4+.

5'RACE with constant-segment primers built TCRalpha and TCRbeta cDNA libraries with UMIs. In TCRdb, the 5' RACE reads were re-called with MiXCR into one record per CDR3 protein. The table includes 170,000 or so distinct CDR3 sequences, about 21% detected once. V is TRBV7-3 and J is TRBJ2-1; D tentatively fits TRBD1 or TRBD2 (7 bases each). Input material: PBMCs or a T cell subset sorted from them (not recorded which). The sequence was collected from an adult woman who had mild COVID-19 (a few samples of this study predate the infection). Cell type and time point are not known. CDR3 bases: TGTGCCAGCAGTTCTCAGGGGGGGGCCAGTAATGAGCAGTTCTTC. Protein: CASSSQGGASNEQFF.